The rows below give T cell receptor beta chains drawn from one sample of a study of T cell responses to AZD1222 COVID-19 vaccine. Assay used: immunoSEQ multiplex PCR; TCRdb lists only in-frame clones, some missing. The data hold some 150,000 clones, with 75% to 95% observed a single time. Sequencing used peripheral blood, obtained on day 0 of MenACWY control vaccination. The receptors here all came from an adult in good health. Each CDR3 is given with its conserved first and last residue. Fields, in order: CDR3 length, clone size, V gene, D gene, J gene, CDR3 protein, CDR3 DNA. The D gene is left open where the match is weak. For some rows the clone size is stated as once, few or many, or as a class when expanded; others skip it.

>12|.|TRBV20-1|.|TRBJ1-5
CSASLGNQPQHF
TGCAGTGCTAGTTTGGGGAATCAGCCCCAGCATTTT
>14|.|TRBV6-5|TRBD2|TRBJ2-7
CASRSRSGSHEQYF
TGTGCCAGCAGGTCGAGAAGCGGGAGTCACGAGCAGTACTTC
>14|.|TRBV28|TRBD1|TRBJ2-7
CASSDRDSTYEQYF
TGTGCCAGCAGTGACCGGGACAGCACCTACGAGCAGTACTTC
>13|.|TRBV30|.|TRBJ1-1
CATARTVSLRAFF
TGTGCCACAGCTCGGACAGTGTCCCTGCGGGCTTTCTTT
>15|once|TRBV28|.|TRBJ1-2
CASSKKGAGLYGYTF
TGTGCCAGCAGTAAAAAGGGCGCGGGCTTATATGGCTACACCTTC
>16|few|TRBV9|.|TRBJ1-6
CASSVAPTGFRSPLHF
TGTGCCAGCAGCGTAGCTCCAACAGGGTTTAGATCACCCCTCCACTTT
>13|.|TRBV6-5|.|TRBJ1-1
CASSPWRGVEAFF
TGTGCCAGCAGTCCCTGGCGCGGAGTTGAAGCTTTCTTT
>14|.|TRBV11-2|.|TRBJ1-6
CASSLGGRNSPLHF
TGTGCCAGCAGCTTGGGGGGTCGAAATTCACCCCTCCACTTT
>15|.|TRBV2|.|TRBJ2-2
CASSGQAITTGELFF
TGTGCCAGCAGTGGGCAGGCCATTACCACCGGGGAGCTGTTTTTT
>14|.|TRBV9|.|TRBJ1-2
CASSEGTLNYGYTF
TGTGCCAGCAGCGAGGGGACTCTAAACTATGGCTACACCTTC
>13|.|TRBV27|.|TRBJ1-4
CASAPSDLGKLFF
TGTGCCAGCGCCCCCTCGGACCTGGGAAAACTGTTTTTT
>14|.|TRBV7-9|.|TRBJ1-1
CASSLQVTPTEAFF
TGTGCCAGCAGCCTACAGGTGACCCCCACTGAAGCTTTCTTT
>16|.|TRBV7-2|.|TRBJ1-3
CASSLGGGAQGNTIYF
TGTGCCAGCAGCTTAGGTGGAGGGGCGCAAGGAAACACCATATATTTT
>15|.|TRBV18|.|TRBJ1-5
CASSPRREPSQPQHF
TGTGCCAGCTCACCGCGCAGGGAACCCAGTCAGCCCCAGCATTTT
>16|.|TRBV27|.|TRBJ1-5
CASSSTGTISNQPQHF
TGTGCCAGCAGTTCCACCGGGACTATAAGCAATCAGCCCCAGCATTTT
>14|.|TRBV5-4|.|TRBJ1-6
CASSLAASNSPLHF
TGTGCCAGCAGCTTGGCAGCCTCCAATTCACCCCTCCACTTT
>17|once|TRBV6-6|.|TRBJ1-6
CASSRDGQSSYNSPLHF
TGTGCCAGCAGTCGAGATGGCCAGAGCTCCTATAATTCACCCCTCCACTTT
>14|.|TRBV9|.|TRBJ1-1
CASSVRGENTEAFF
TGTGCCAGCAGCGTCCGGGGAGAGAACACTGAAGCTTTCTTT
>14|.|TRBV6-1|.|TRBJ2-3
CASSDLRSTDTQYF
TGTGCCAGCAGTGACCTACGGAGCACAGATACGCAGTATTTT
>15|.|TRBV4-2|.|TRBJ1-2
CASSQDRGVNYGYTF
TGTGCCAGCAGCCAAGACAGGGGCGTTAACTATGGCTACACCTTC
>14|.|TRBV5-6|TRBD1|TRBJ2-3
CASSLGQGADTQYF
TGTGCCAGCAGTTTAGGACAGGGTGCAGATACGCAGTATTTT
>14|few|TRBV27|.|TRBJ1-6
CASSFRSGNSPLHF
TGTGCCAGCAGTTTCAGGTCGGGTAATTCACCCCTCCACTTT
>15|.|TRBV7-9|.|TRBJ1-1
CASSPPGAAGTEAFF
TGTGCCAGCAGCCCACCCGGTGCCGCGGGCACTGAAGCTTTCTTT
>16|.|TRBV29-1|.|TRBJ2-4
CSVERVAGVAKNIQYF
TGCAGCGTTGAACGCGTTGCAGGTGTGGCCAAAAACATTCAGTACTTC